The clone carrying this T cell receptor (beta chain) has a count of ten or more. Germline V CDR1 and CDR2: ENHRY, SYGVKD. The CDR3 is made up of 16 amino acids. The V and J ends lost 7 bases and 1 base, in that order; junction bases with no gene match: 10. This specimen belongs to a study of T cells in Graves' hyperthyroidism and ophthalmopathy. TCR beta CDR3 region amplification was performed from RNA transcripts. With the HTBI primer set, the TCR CDR3 went through a first round of RT-PCR. TCRdb reprocessed the multiplex PCR reads via MiXCR and lists one record per CDR3 protein. The data hold 270,000 or so distinct CDR3 sequences, with about 25% observed a single time. Hyperthyroidism in the patients, aged 18 to 65, was newly diagnosed and under 2 months in duration. Initially, at the first diagnosis of hyperthyroidism and before any ophthalmopathy symptoms, blood was sampled.

The chain carries TRBV10-3 and TRBJ1-1; 9 bases are shared with TRBD1. Sequencing was carried out using blood. The source of this sequence is a man aged 35 to 55 with Graves' hyperthyroidism that later progressed to Graves' ophthalmopathy. The CDR3: CAITTMDRGQNTEAFF. The CDR3 bases are TGTGCCATCACCACAATGGACAGGGGTCAGAACACTGAAGCTTTCTTT.